The 5 T cell receptor beta chains below all came from one sample that was sequenced in a study of blood T cell repertoires in COVID-19. Repertoires were generated with immunoSEQ multiplex PCR, while TCRdb's copy carries only in-frame clones and drops some. The sample has 100,000 to 150,000 clones; roughly 84% are singletons. Sequencing was performed on peripheral blood. The receptors shown here come from a woman older than 75 with acute or convalescent COVID-19.

This rearrangement joins TRBV27 to TRBJ2-7; 9 bases align to TRBD1. The CDR3 totals 15 residues. Germline-derived CDR1 and CDR2 are MNHEY and SMNVEV (reference sequence). V shed 2 bases, J shed 1 base, and the junction held 3 bases outside the gene matches. The CDR3 DNA is TGTGCCAGCAGTTTAGCCGGGACAGGGTCCTACGAGCAGTACTTC. Translating it yields CASSLAGTGSYEQYF.

J is TRBJ2-3 and V is TRBV5-1, with D possibly being TRBD2 (5 bases). The germline gives CDR1 SGHRS, CDR2 YFSETQ. The V end was cut by 0 bases, the J end by 4 bases, with 18 bases between. This CDR3 spans 17 amino acids. The CDR3 region has the DNA TGCGCCAGCAGCTTGGTTTCTACTAGAATGGCCCCAGATACGCAGTATTTT. This encodes CASSLVSTRMAPDTQYF.

This clone has a single count. V is TRBV3-1 (or the pseudogene TRBV3-2) and J is TRBJ2-5; 8 positions match TRBD2. V was clipped by 4 bases and J by 4 bases; unmatched bases: 8. Germline CDR1 and CDR2: LGHDT and YNNKEL (reference sequence). The CDR3 length is 15 residues. Written as DNA, the CDR3 is TGTGCCAGCAGCCGTACCGGGACTAGTGGAGAGACCCAGTACTTC. Translated: CASSRTGTSGETQYF.

This chain links TRBV18 with TRBJ2-5, with TRBD1 matching over 9 bases. Germline V gives CDR1 KGHSH, CDR2 LQKENI. The CDR3 sequence is 16 residues long. V gave up 0 bases and J gave up 4 bases; unmatched junction bases: 6. CDR3 residues: CASSPPGTGSGETQYF. In nucleotides, the CDR3 is TGTGCCAGCTCACCACCAGGGACAGGGTCAGGAGAGACCCAGTACTTC.

J is TRBJ2-3 and V is TRBV9, with 7 bases matching TRBD2. Losses at the gene ends were 4 bases for V and 2 bases for J; bases not matched to a gene: 4. The CDR3 consists of 14 residues. The germline V gene has CDR1 SGDLS and CDR2 YYNGEE. CDR3 in amino acids: CASSQGLHTDTQYF. The CDR3 coding sequence is TGTGCCAGCAGCCAGGGACTACACACAGATACGCAGTATTTT.